This T cell receptor (beta chain) was captured by sequencing in a study of vaccination and CD4 T cells after COVID-19. For the study at large: There were six male and four female convalescents, and two of them were Hispanic. The interval from dose two to post-vaccine sampling had a median of 72 days, and it ranged from 14 to 241.

This clonotype was detected a few times. V lost 6 bases to trimming and J lost 2 bases, with 13 bases between them. This CDR3 is 13 amino acids long. Germline values: CDR1 DFQATT, CDR2 SNEGSKA (reference sequence). Each CDR3 protein is one row after TCRdb ran MiXCR on the PCR reads. The table has about 19,000 distinct CDR3 sequences, roughly 63% seen once. This specimen was CD4+ T cells from blood, taken after SARS-CoV-2 vaccination. The gene calls are TRBV20-1 and TRBJ1-2, with D unresolved. This clonotype was sampled from a human donor who had recovered from COVID-19. The CDR3 DNA follows: TGCAGTGCCCCGAAAACAACGAACTATGGCTACACCTTC. Translating gives CSAPKTTNYGYTF.